What follows are 23 T cell receptor beta chains derived from one specimen sequenced in a study of blood T cell repertoires in COVID-19. Assay: immunoSEQ multiplex PCR; the TCRdb copy retains only in-frame clones and omits some. The repertoire has 130,000 or so clones, 85% to 90% of them found once; the top ten carry about 2.5%. The sequenced material came from peripheral blood. The receptors stem from a man between 45 and 60 years old with active COVID-19.

The chain uses TRBV6-4 and TRBJ2-3; D perhaps matches TRBD2 (5 bases). The CDR3 contains 14 residues. Germline V gene lookup returns CDR1 MRHNA and CDR2 SNTAGT. V gave up 4 bases and J gave up 3 bases, with 11 bases separating them. The CDR3 nucleotides read TGTGCCAGCAGTGTGGACTCGCAAACAGATACGCAGTATTTT. Protein: CASSVDSQTDTQYF.

The chain combines TRBV6-5 with TRBJ1-4; 9 bases map to TRBD1. CDR3 length: 15 amino acids. V gave up 6 bases and J gave up 6 bases; unmatched junction bases: 8. The germline V gene has CDR1 MNHEY and CDR2 SVGAGI. The CDR3 spells CASRTDRGDHEKLFF. CDR3 DNA: TGTGCCAGCAGGACTGACAGGGGGGATCATGAAAAACTGTTTTTT.

The chain couples TRBV7-3 to TRBJ2-7; the match to TRBD1 covers 12 bases. Germline lookup yields CDR1 SGHTA and CDR2 FQGTGA. The CDR3 loop spans 15 amino acids. V was clipped by 4 bases and J by 5 bases; unmatched bases: 6. The CDR3 nucleotides read TGTGCCAGCAGCTCCGGGACAGGGGGCTTGAACGAGCAGTACTTC. This codes for CASSSGTGGLNEQYF.

This clone was seen a single time. The rearrangement links TRBV4-1 to TRBJ2-1; 8 bases line up with TRBD2. J lost 0 bases, V lost 5 bases, and 6 bases had no gene match. This CDR3 contains 16 residues. Germline CDR1 and CDR2: MGHRA and YSYEKL. The CDR3 coding sequence is TGCGCCAGCAGCAAAACCGCGGGGGGCTCCTACAATGAGCAGTTCTTC. Protein sequence: CASSKTAGGSYNEQFF.

V and J are TRBV6-5 and TRBJ2-2; TRBD1 is a possible D gene (6 bases). Germline values: CDR1 MNHEY, CDR2 SVGAGI. CDR3 length equals 15 residues. Between the trimmed V and J ends, which lost 7 bases and 6 bases, there was a span of 18 bases. The DNA of the CDR3 is TGTGCCAGCACTCTTCTGGGGGCGCAGGCCGGGGAGCTGTTTTTT. Protein product: CASTLLGAQAGELFF.

This chain joins TRBV9 and TRBJ1-2; the match to TRBD1 covers 7 bases. The CDR3 is 16 amino acids. The V and J ends lost 3 bases and 0 bases, in that order; junction bases with no gene match: 8. The germline gives CDR1 SGDLS, CDR2 YYNGEE. In DNA form, the CDR3 reads TGTGCCAGCAGCGCCAACAGGGGATTAGCTAACTATGGCTACACCTTC. Its protein product is CASSANRGLANYGYTF.

The V call is TRBV7-2, the J call TRBJ1-4; tentatively, D is TRBD1 (5 bases). CDR1 SGHTA and CDR2 FQGNSA come from the germline V gene. CDR3 length equals 16 residues. The V gene lost 0 bases and the J gene lost 7 bases, with 15 bases spanning the gap. The CDR3 region has the DNA TGTGCCAGCAGCTTAGCGAGTAGTGGGGCGCGTGAAAAACTGTTTTTT. This gives the protein CASSLASSGAREKLFF.

The chain joins TRBV7-2 to TRBJ2-3; D is unresolved. Germline CDR1 SGHTA, CDR2 FQGNSA. CDR3 size: 15 residues. V was pared by 5 bases and J by 0 bases, with 12 bases between. The CDR3 is CASSQGFGSTDTQYF. For the CDR3, the DNA is TGTGCCAGCAGCCAAGGATTCGGGAGCACAGATACGCAGTATTTT.

In this sample, this clone turned up a few times. The gene calls are TRBV5-6 and TRBJ1-5; D remains unclear. V was shortened by 1 base and J by 2 bases, with 10 bases between the two germline ends. Germline V gene lookup returns CDR1 SGHDT and CDR2 YYEEEE. There are 15 residues in the CDR3. The CDR3 here is CASSLRGAGNQPQHF. Here the CDR3 DNA reads TGTGCCAGCAGCTTGCGGGGTGCGGGCAATCAGCCCCAGCATTTT.

A few counts support this clone. The V gene is TRBV7-9, the J gene TRBJ2-7; 7 nucleotides match TRBD1. The CDR3 is 13 residues long. Germline-derived CDR1 and CDR2 are SEHNR and FQNEAQ (reference sequence). Losses at the gene ends were 7 bases for V and 5 bases for J; bases not matched to a gene: 8. Here the CDR3 DNA reads TGTGCCAGCACCCGCGGACAGGTGGACGAGCAGTACTTC. Translated: CASTRGQVDEQYF.

This sequence joins TRBV11-2 and TRBJ1-2, with 7 bases that match TRBD1. The CDR3 has 13 amino acids. Looked up from germline, CDR1 is SGHAT and CDR2 is FQNNGV. Germline trimming cut 5 bases from V and 3 bases from J; bases unmatched to any gene: 3. The CDR3 region has the DNA TGTGCCAGCAGCCCCAGGGGGGACTATGGCTACACCTTC. It yields the protein CASSPRGDYGYTF.

The CDR3 coding sequence is TGTGCCAGCAGTGACAAACAGGGTCTGGTGTTTTTT. Translated, it gives CASSDKQGLVFF. The chain recombines TRBV6-4 with TRBJ2-2, with a weak D call TRBD1 (6 bases). CDR1 MRHNA and CDR2 SNTAGT come from the germline V gene. The CDR3 runs to 12 residues. V was trimmed by 2 bases and J by 15 bases, leaving 13 bases between them.

The rearrangement joins TRBV4-2 to TRBJ1-2, with unresolved D. Germline CDR1 LGHNA, CDR2 YNFKEQ. The V end was cut by 1 base, the J end by 13 bases, with 16 bases between. The CDR3 is 13 residues long. The CDR3 bases are TGTGCCAGCAGCCAAGCGGGGAGCGCAACCGCCACCTTC. Residues: CASSQAGSATATF.

The CDR3 DNA sequence: TGTGCCAGCTCACCTGGGGCCGGGGGCTATGGCTACACCTTC. Translating it yields CASSPGAGGYGYTF. The chain has TRBV18 and TRBJ1-2, with a possible D match to TRBD1 (5 bases). Trimming took 3 bases from V and 4 from J, leaving 12 bases between them. Germline CDR1 and CDR2: KGHSH and LQKENI. The CDR3 runs 14 residues. Full variable domain (rest looked up from reference TRBV18 and TRBJ1-2): NAGVMQNPRHLVRRRGQEARLRCSPMKGHSHVYWYRQLPEEGLKFMVYLQKENIIDESGMPKERFSAEFPKEGPSILRIQQVVRGDSAAYFCASSPGAGGYGYTFGSGTRLTVV.

This chain joins TRBV5-4 and TRBJ2-2, with D maybe TRBD2 (7 bases). V dropped 4 bases and J dropped 4 bases, with 20 bases sitting between them. This CDR3 has 17 amino acids. Per germline, CDR1 SGHNT and CDR2 YYREEE (reference sequence). CDR3 bases: TGTGCCAGCAGCCCGAGGGGGGCGGGGGCCGTCACCGGGGAGCTGTTTTTT. It is translated as CASSPRGAGAVTGELFF.

This chain joins TRBV4-2 and TRBJ1-6, with D uncertain. V lost 0 bases and J lost 9, with 12 bases in between. The CDR3 has 15 residues. The germline gives CDR1 LGHNA, CDR2 YNFKEQ. The CDR3 nucleotides are TGTGCCAGCAGCCAAGAGAACATGCCAAGTTCACCCCTCCACTTT. Its protein product is CASSQENMPSSPLHF.

The V call is TRBV7-9, the J call TRBJ1-2; TRBD1 aligns across 8 bases. The CDR3 has 16 residues. Germline values: CDR1 SEHNR, CDR2 FQNEAQ (reference sequence). The ends lost 1 base at V and 4 bases at J; junction bases unmatched: 8. The DNA for the CDR3 is TGTGCCAGCAGCTTAGGGGCGACAGGGGTTTTCTATGGCTACACCTTC. Its protein product is CASSLGATGVFYGYTF.

The V gene is TRBV5-6, the J gene TRBJ2-7, with a tentative D call TRBD2 (7 bases). The CDR3 sequence is 16 residues long. CDR1 is SGHDT, CDR2 YYEEEE, per germline. V gave up 5 bases and J gave up 4 bases, with 22 bases separating them. CDR3: CASSYREDRWLYEQYF. The CDR3, as DNA: TGTGCCAGCAGTTATCGGGAGGACAGATGGCTTTACGAGCAGTACTTC.

This clone was picked up one time. This rearrangement joins TRBV7-8 to TRBJ1-5; D not resolved. CDR3 length: 15 residues. Between the trimmed V and J ends, which lost 1 base and 0 bases, there was a span of 7 bases. Per the germline V gene, CDR1 is SGHVS and CDR2 is FQNEAQ. The CDR3 loop reads CASSLGWSSNQPQHF. CDR3 nucleotide sequence: TGTGCCAGCAGCTTAGGCTGGAGTAGCAATCAGCCCCAGCATTTT.

This clone is large in the sample. The rearrangement links TRBV6-4 to TRBJ2-7, with 7 bases aligning to TRBD2. This CDR3 is built from 14 residues. CDR1 is MRHNA, CDR2 SNTAGT, per germline. With 6 bases clipped from V and 6 bases from J, the junction kept 11 bases outside the gene matches. The CDR3 DNA follows: TGTGCCAGCAGCGAGGAGGGAGGGTCCAGCGAGCAGTACTTC. Its translation: CASSEEGGSSEQYF.

V gene TRBV5-1 combines with J gene TRBJ2-5; TRBD1 agrees at 11 bases. After removal of 3 bases from V and 5 bases from J, the junction contained 6 bases not matched to a gene. CDR1 is SGHRS, CDR2 YFSETQ, per germline. The CDR3 is made up of 15 amino acids. CDR3 DNA sequence: TGCGCCAGCAGCTACGGGACAGGGGGAGGGGAGACCCAGTACTTC. This codes for CASSYGTGGGETQYF.

This chain connects TRBV9 to TRBJ2-4; possible D gene TRBD2, 7 bases. The CDR3 consists of 16 residues. The germline gives CDR1 SGDLS, CDR2 YYNGEE. The germline V and J ends were trimmed by 0 bases and 7 bases, with 17 bases remaining between them. CDR3 amino acids: CASSVAGGAVSNIQYF. The CDR3 DNA is TGTGCCAGCAGCGTAGCGGGGGGCGCGGTGAGCAACATTCAGTACTTC.

This chain joins TRBV6-4 and TRBJ1-2; 8 bases align to TRBD1. CDR1 and CDR2 from the germline V gene are MRHNA and SNTAGT. The J segment lost 8 bases and the V segment lost 6 bases, leaving 14 bases of the junction unmatched. This CDR3 spans 15 amino acids. The CDR3 region is CASRPTPDRVSGYTF. DNA of the CDR3: TGTGCCAGCAGACCAACGCCGGACAGGGTGTCAGGCTACACCTTC.